This T cell receptor (beta chain) appears in the sequencing data of a study of OX40 agonist ivuxolimab in advanced cancers. About the study: From 23 to 79 years was the age range, with a mean of around 54 years, and approximately 80% were male.

This CDR3 spans 14 amino acids. Profiled with immunoSEQ multiplex PCR; TCRdb holds only in-frame clones, not every one. The repertoire holds about 49,000 clones, 75% to 80% seen once, with around 2.4% in the top ten. J is TRBJ1-1 and V is TRBV21-1. TRBV21-1 represents a pseudogene. The source of this sequence is an adult with an advanced solid tumor such as melanoma, head and neck, liver or kidney cancer. The starting material was CD4+ or CD8+ T cells sorted from blood, obtained in a trial of the OX40 agonist ivuxolimab. In DNA form, the CDR3 reads TGTGCCAGCAGCAAATGTCCCAGGACCGATGAAGCTTTCTTT. Translating gives CASSKCPRTDEAFF.